This T cell receptor (beta chain) is from a study of cytomegalovirus exposure and HLA in healthy donors. Overall study context: Around 89 million unique TCRs from HLA-typed donors made up an early data release.

This CDR3 has 14 residues. J gave up 3 bases and V 4 bases, and 1 base lay outside the gene matches. Germline V gene lookup returns CDR1 SNHLY and CDR2 FYNNEI. A note on this clone: Its cognate antigen is unknown.

General study results and limits: In most subjects, TCR beta sequences reportedly gave accurate predictions of HLA-A and HLA-B alleles.

PCR was performed using 60 Vbeta and 13 Jbeta primers. Assay: immunoSEQ multiplex PCR; the TCRdb copy retains only in-frame clones and omits some. The sample has 100,000 to 150,000 clones, approximately 78% seen once; the top ten hold roughly 0.99%. The sequence derives from a woman aged 30 to 39 in good health and CMV-seronegative. The chain has TRBV2 and TRBJ2-1; 9 bases map to TRBD1. Sequencing was done on a sample of PBMCs. This CDR3 reads CASSGQGGYNEQFF. CDR3 nucleotide sequence: TGTGCCAGCAGTGGACAGGGGGGCTACAATGAGCAGTTCTTC.